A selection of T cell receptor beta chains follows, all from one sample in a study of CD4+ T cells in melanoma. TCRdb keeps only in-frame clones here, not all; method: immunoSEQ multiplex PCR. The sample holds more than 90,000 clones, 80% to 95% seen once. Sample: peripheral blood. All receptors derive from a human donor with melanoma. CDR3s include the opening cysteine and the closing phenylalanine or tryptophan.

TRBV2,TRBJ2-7,CASSERRGREEQYF
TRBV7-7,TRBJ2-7,CASSPDGYEQYF
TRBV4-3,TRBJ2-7,CASSRGQGVSYEQYF
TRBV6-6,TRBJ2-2,CASSYQRAGELFF
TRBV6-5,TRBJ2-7,CASARPGLAGHEQYF
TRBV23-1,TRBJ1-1,CASSPPTGSTEAFF
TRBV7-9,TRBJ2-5,CASSLGATGTLETQYF
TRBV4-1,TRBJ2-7,CASSQGQGSYEQYF
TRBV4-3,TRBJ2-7,CASSQGLAGLLREQYF
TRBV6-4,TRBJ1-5,CASSLQGVYSNQPQHF
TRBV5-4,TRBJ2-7,CASSLVGGAYEQYF
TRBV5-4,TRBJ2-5,CASSRTDRAPETQYF
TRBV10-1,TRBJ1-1,CASPQYGRGGNTEAFF
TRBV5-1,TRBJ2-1,CASSGQGGNEQFF
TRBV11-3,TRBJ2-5,CASSQGRGWQETQYF
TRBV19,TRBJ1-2,CASSMDRGAAYGYTF
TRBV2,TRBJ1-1,CASSEPSRNTEAFF
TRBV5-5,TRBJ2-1,CASMRTIDNEQFF
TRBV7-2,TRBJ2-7,CASSRPTSGGTYEQYF
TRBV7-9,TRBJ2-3,CASSLADLGDTQYF
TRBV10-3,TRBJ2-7,CAIVNQTYEQYF
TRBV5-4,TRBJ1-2,CASSLGGQGEYGYTF
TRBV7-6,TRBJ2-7,CASSLGTNSYEQYF
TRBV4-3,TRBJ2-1,CASSQVRDRNYNEQFF
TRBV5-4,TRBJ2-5,CASSQGTSQETQYF
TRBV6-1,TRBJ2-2,CASSASGAQAELFF
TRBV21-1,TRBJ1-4,CASSTQERNRGLFEEINEKLFF
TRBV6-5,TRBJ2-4,CASRRGSLAKNIQYF
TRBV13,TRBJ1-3,CASSFARSRRFSGNTIYF
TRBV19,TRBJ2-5,CASSTDREETQYF
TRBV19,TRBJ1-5,CASSISGQGGQPQHF
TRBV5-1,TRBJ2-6,CASSLGGPGGAYGANVLTF
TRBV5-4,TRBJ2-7,CASSSDSYVSYEQYF
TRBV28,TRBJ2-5,CASSLPQTGGQETQYF
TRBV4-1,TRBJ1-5,CASSPIGGGQVSNQPQHF
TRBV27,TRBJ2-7,CASRGGVGALSEQYF
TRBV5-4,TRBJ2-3,CASSSLAEISTDTQYF
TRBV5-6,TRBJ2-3,CASSWGLTAGTDTQYF
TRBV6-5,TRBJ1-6,CASSYSRSYNSPLHF
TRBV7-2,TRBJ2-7,CASSIGPRSSYEQYF
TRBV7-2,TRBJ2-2,CASSLGEGPWGLFF
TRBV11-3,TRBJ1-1,CASSLGDRGPNTEAFF
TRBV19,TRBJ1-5,CASSPLLRDTFGQPQHF
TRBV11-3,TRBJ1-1,CASSLDSRNTEAFF
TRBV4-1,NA,CASSQEGVEGPRSYEQYF
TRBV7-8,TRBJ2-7,CASSTRRQGYSYEQYF
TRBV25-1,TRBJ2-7,CASSEVAFPYEQYF
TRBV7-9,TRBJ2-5,CASSLRLAGGPGETQYF
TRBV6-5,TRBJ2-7,CASRTSGGTYEQYF
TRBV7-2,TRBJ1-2,CASSPRTPYYGYTF
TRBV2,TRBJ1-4,CASYSRQGSNEKLFF
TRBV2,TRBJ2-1,CASSKGPPYNEQFF
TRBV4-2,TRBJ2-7,CASSQIPSDEQYF
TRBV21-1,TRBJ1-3,CASRITSMAGSGNTIYF
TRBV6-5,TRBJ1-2,CASSPQGRSYGYTF
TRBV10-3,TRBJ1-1,CAIRLNTEAFF
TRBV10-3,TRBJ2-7,CAISQGRDYEQYF
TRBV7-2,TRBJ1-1,CASSLAGGNTEAFF
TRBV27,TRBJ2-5,CASSSRLAANQETQYF
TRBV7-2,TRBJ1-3,CASSLSGTGSGNTIYF